The 10 T cell receptor beta chains below come from one sample, sequenced in a study of shared clonotypes between healthy human individuals. Sequencing was performed with immunoSEQ multiplex PCR; in TCRdb, only in-frame clones are kept and a portion is missing. Among about 600,000 clones listed, about 80% were seen once. The source material was PBMCs. Source of these receptors: a woman aged 35 to 49 in good health. Some clones in this sample may be carry-over from other donors' samples.

The rearrangement joins TRBV7-8 to TRBJ2-3; 13 nucleotides line up with TRBD2. V gave up 3 bases and J gave up 6 bases; unmatched junction bases: 12. Germline loops: CDR1 SGHVS, CDR2 FQNEAQ. The CDR3 covers 18 residues. DNA for the CDR3: TGTGCCAGCAGCTTGACTACTAGCGGGAGGGCCGAGTACGATACGCAGTATTTT. Protein sequence: CASSLTTSGRAEYDTQYF.

This rearrangement joins TRBV11-2 to TRBJ1-4, with D tentatively TRBD1 (6 bases). This CDR3 contains 15 residues. Looked up from germline, CDR1 is SGHAT and CDR2 is FQNNGV. Trimming removed 3 bases from V and 8 bases from J, with 16 bases in between. CDR3 loop: CASSFTGEGEEKLFF. The CDR3 nucleotides are TGTGCCAGCAGCTTTACCGGGGAGGGGGAGGAAAAACTGTTTTTT.

In its sample, this clone was seen a few times. The chain combines TRBV30 with TRBJ2-6; D remains unclear. The V end lost 0 bases, the J end lost 0 bases, and 9 bases lay between the germline ends. CDR3 size: 16 residues. Germline V gives CDR1 GTSNPN, CDR2 SVGIG (reference sequence). CDR3 bases: TGTGCCTGGAGTGTAATCCATCCCTCTGGGGCCAACGTCCTGACTTTC. Translated, it gives CAWSVIHPSGANVLTF.

The J gene is TRBJ2-1, the V gene TRBV29-1; D is undetermined. The CDR3 runs to 11 residues. Trimming pared 8 bases from V and 3 bases from J, leaving 8 bases between. Germline values: CDR1 SQVTM, CDR2 ANQGSEA. The CDR3 DNA is TGCAGCTTCGCTAGCTACAATGAGCAGTTCTTC. Translating it yields CSFASYNEQFF.

This clone was observed once. V gene TRBV6-5 combines with J gene TRBJ1-6, with TRBD1 identical over 10 bases. This CDR3 is 14 amino acids long. Germline V lookup: CDR1 MNHEY, CDR2 SVGAGI. With 2 bases clipped from V and 9 bases from J, the junction kept 1 base outside the gene matches. CDR3 DNA sequence: TGTGCCAGCAGTTACGGGACAGGGGTTTCACCCCTCCACTTT. As protein: CASSYGTGVSPLHF.

This chain joins TRBV5-1 and TRBJ2-2; the D gene is possibly TRBD2 (5 bases). Germline V CDR1 and CDR2: SGHRS, YFSETQ. The CDR3 totals 13 residues. V lost 4 bases to trimming and J lost 5 bases, with 9 bases between them. The CDR3 is CASSARGTGELFF. The CDR3, as DNA: TGCGCCAGCAGCGCCCGAGGGACCGGGGAGCTGTTTTTT.

The gene calls are TRBV6-5 and TRBJ2-7; weak D call: TRBD1 (5 bases). CDR1 MNHEY and CDR2 SVGAGI come from the germline V gene. The CDR3 has 13 residues. Trimming shortened V by 2 bases and J by 4 bases, and 9 bases separated the two germline ends. CDR3 sequence reads: CASSYRAGYEQYF. In DNA form, the CDR3 reads TGTGCCAGCAGTTACAGGGCAGGGTACGAGCAGTACTTC.

The genes are TRBV6-5 and TRBJ1-1; D is undetermined. Germline CDR1 and CDR2: MNHEY and SVGAGI. The CDR3 has 14 amino acids. The V gene lost 7 bases and the J gene lost 3 bases, with 15 bases spanning the gap. The CDR3: CASTRSSWDTEAFF. As DNA, the CDR3 is TGTGCCAGCACGCGGTCCTCATGGGACACTGAAGCTTTCTTT.

This clone appeared a few times. V gene TRBV18 combines with J gene TRBJ2-1, with TRBD2 identical over 9 bases. With V trimmed by 1 base and J by 7 bases, 8 bases remained unmatched. The CDR3 consists of 16 residues. Germline lookup yields CDR1 KGHSH and CDR2 LQKENI. CDR3 in amino acids: CASSPRSGLAGNEQFF. The CDR3 DNA is TGTGCCAGCTCACCACGATCGGGACTAGCAGGTAATGAGCAGTTCTTC.

This clone was counted only a few times. This chain links TRBV9 with TRBJ2-7; 8 bases are a match to TRBD2. V lost 0 bases and J lost 3; bases outside the gene matches: 2. Per germline, CDR1 SGDLS and CDR2 YYNGEE. The length of the CDR3 is 14 residues. CDR3 nucleotides: TGTGCCAGCAGCGTAGATAGCGGGAACTACGAGCAGTACTTC. This sequence encodes CASSVDSGNYEQYF.